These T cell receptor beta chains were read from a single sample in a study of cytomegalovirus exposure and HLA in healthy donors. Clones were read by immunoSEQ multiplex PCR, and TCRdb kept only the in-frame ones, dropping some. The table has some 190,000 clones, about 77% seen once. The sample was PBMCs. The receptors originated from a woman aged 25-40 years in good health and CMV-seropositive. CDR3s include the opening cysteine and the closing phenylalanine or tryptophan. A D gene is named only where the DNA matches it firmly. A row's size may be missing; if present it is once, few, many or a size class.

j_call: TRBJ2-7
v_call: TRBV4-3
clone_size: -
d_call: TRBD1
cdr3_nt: TGCGCCAGCAGCCAAGAAAGTGGTCCCAGGGGGCGGGTCACCACCTACGAGCAGTACTTC
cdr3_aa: CASSQESGPRGRVTTYEQYF

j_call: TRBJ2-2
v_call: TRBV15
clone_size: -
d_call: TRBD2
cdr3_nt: TGTGCCACCAGCAGAGAGAGGACTAGCTTCGGGGAGCTGTTTTTT
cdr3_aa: CATSRERTSFGELFF

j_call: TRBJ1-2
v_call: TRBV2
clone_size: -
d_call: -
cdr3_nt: TGTGCCATTCTACAGGTCCGAGTGGGAAATGGCTACACCTTC
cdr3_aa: CAILQVRVGNGYTF

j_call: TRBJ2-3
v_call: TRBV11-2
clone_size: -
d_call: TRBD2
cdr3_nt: TGTGCCAGCAGCGCACGGGGGGGAGCGGATACGCAGTATTTT
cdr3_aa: CASSARGGADTQYF

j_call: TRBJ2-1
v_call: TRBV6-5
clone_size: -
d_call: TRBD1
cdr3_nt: TGTGCCAGTGGACAGGGGGCTTGGAATGAGCAGTTCTTC
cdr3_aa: CASGQGAWNEQFF

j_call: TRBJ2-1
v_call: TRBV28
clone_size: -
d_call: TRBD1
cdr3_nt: TGTGCCAGCAGTTTCGGGACAGGGGTCAACAATGAGCAGTTCTTC
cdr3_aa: CASSFGTGVNNEQFF

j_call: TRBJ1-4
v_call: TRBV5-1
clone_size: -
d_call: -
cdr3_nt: TGCGCCAGCAGCTTGGGAGGAGGCGCTAATGAAAAACTGTTTTTT
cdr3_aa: CASSLGGGANEKLFF

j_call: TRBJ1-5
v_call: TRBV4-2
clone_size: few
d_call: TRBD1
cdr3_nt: TGTGCCAGCAGCCAAGATAGGACAGGGGAATGGAGCAATCAGCCCCAGCATTTT
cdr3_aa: CASSQDRTGEWSNQPQHF

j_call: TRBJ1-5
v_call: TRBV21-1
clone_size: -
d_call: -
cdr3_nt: TGTGCCAGCAGCAAACTGGCCCTGCAGCGACTGGGGCCCCAGCATTTT
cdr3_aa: CASSKLALQRLGPQHF

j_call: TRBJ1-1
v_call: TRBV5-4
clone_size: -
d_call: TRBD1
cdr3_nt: TGTGCTAGCAGCTTGGGACAGGGGCCTCCTAAGAACACTGAAGCTTTCTTT
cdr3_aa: CASSLGQGPPKNTEAFF

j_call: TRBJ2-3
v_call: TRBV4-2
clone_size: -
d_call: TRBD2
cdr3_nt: TGTGCCAGCAGCCAAGAGAGGCCCGGGGGCGGGGGGCACACAGATACGCAGTATTTT
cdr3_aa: CASSQERPGGGGHTDTQYF

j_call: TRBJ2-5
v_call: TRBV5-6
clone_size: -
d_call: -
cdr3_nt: TGTGCCAGCAGCTTCGTTAGCGGCGGGGAGACCCAGTACTTC
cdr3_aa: CASSFVSGGETQYF

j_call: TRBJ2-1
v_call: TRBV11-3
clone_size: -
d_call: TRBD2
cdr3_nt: TGTGCCAGCAGCTTTCCACGGGGGGGCCGTTACAATGAGCAGTTCTTC
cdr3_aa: CASSFPRGGRYNEQFF

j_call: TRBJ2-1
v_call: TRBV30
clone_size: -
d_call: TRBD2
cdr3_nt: TGTGCCTGGAGCCTGCGGGGGGTCCTCTACAATGAGCAGTTCTTC
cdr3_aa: CAWSLRGVLYNEQFF

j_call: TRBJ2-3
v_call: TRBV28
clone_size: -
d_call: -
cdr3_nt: TGTGCCAGCAGCCTCCGGACAGAATCAGATACGCAGTATTTT
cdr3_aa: CASSLRTESDTQYF

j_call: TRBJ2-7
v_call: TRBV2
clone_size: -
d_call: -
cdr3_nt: TGTGCCAGCAGAACTTCCTACGAGCAGTACTTC
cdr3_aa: CASRTSYEQYF

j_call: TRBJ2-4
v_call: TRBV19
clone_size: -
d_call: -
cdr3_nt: TGTGCCAGTAGTAAGGACAGCCTAGCCAAAAACATTCAGTACTTC
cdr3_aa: CASSKDSLAKNIQYF

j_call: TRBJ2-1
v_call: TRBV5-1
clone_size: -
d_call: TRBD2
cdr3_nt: TGCGCCAGCAGCTACAGCGGGGGGACTTCCTACAATGAGCAGTTCTTC
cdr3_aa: CASSYSGGTSYNEQFF

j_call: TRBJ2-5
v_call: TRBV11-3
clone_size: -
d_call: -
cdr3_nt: TGTGCCAGCAGCTTAAGGGGGACGGATCTGGACCAAGAGACCCAGTACTTC
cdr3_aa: CASSLRGTDLDQETQYF

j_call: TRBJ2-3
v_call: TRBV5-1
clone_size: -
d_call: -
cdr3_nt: TGCGCCAGCAGCTTGGAGAGAAGTACTAGCACAGATACGCAGTATTTT
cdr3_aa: CASSLERSTSTDTQYF

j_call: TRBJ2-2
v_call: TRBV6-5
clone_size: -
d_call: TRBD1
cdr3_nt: TGTGCCAGCAGGCCAACAGGGGCGAACACCGGGGAGCTGTTTTTT
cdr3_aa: CASRPTGANTGELFF

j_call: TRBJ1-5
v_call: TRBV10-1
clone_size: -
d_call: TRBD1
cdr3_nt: TGCGCCAGCAGTTTGGACAGGGACCAGCCCCAGCATTTT
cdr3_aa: CASSLDRDQPQHF

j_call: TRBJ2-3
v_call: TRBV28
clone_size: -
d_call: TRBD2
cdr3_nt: TGTGCCAGCGACCCCGGGACTAGACTCACAGATACGCAGTATTTT
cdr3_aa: CASDPGTRLTDTQYF